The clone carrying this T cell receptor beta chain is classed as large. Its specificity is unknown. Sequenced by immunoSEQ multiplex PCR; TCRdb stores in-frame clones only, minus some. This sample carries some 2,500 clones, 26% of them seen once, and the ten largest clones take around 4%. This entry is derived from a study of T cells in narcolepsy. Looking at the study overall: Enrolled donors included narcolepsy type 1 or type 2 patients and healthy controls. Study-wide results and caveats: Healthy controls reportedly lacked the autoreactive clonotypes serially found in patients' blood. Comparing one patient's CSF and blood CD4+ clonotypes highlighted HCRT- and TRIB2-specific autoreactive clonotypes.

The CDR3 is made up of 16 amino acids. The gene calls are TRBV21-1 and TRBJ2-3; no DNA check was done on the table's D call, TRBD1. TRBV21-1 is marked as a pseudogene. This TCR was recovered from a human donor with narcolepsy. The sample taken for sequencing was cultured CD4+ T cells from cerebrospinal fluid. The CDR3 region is CASIPPWDRVPLTQYF. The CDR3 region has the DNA TGTGCCAGCATCCCGCCTTGGGACAGGGTCCCCCTGACGCAGTATTTT.